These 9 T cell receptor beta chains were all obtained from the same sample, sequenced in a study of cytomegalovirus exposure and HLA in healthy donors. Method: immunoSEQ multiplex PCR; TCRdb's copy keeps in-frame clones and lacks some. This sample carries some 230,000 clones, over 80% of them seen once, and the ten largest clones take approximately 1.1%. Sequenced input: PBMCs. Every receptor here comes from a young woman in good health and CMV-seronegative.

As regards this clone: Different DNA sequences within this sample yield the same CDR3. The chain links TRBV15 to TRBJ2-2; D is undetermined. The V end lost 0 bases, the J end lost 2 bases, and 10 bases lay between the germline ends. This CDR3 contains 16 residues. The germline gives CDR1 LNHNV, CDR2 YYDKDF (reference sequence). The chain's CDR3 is CATSRDLAGNTGELFF. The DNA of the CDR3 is TGTGCCACCAGCAGAGATCTGGCAGGAAACACCGGGGAGCTGTTTTTT.

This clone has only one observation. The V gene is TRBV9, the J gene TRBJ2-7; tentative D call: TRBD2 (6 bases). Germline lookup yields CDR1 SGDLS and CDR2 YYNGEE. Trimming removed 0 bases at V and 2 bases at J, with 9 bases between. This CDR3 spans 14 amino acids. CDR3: CASSVAGEAYEQYF. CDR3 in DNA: TGTGCCAGCAGCGTAGCGGGAGAGGCCTACGAGCAGTACTTC.

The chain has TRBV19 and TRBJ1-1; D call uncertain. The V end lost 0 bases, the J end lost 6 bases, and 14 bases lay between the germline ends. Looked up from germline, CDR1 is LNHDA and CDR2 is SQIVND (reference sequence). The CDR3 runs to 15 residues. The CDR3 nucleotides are TGTGCCAGTAGTATAGATCCAGTCTTCCAGTCTGAAGCTTTCTTT. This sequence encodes CASSIDPVFQSEAFF.

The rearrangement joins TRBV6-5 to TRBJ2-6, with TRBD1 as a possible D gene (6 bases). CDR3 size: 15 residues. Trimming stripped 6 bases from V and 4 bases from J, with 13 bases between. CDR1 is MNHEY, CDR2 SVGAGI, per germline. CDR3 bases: TGTGCCAGCAGACCCAGGGGATCCGGGGCCAACGTCCTGACTTTC. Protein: CASRPRGSGANVLTF.

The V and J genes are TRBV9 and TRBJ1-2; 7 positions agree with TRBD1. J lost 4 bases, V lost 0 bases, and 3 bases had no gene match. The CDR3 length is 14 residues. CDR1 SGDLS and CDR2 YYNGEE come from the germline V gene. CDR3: CASSVAGGFYGYTF. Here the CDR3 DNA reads TGTGCCAGCAGCGTAGCAGGGGGTTTCTATGGCTACACCTTC.

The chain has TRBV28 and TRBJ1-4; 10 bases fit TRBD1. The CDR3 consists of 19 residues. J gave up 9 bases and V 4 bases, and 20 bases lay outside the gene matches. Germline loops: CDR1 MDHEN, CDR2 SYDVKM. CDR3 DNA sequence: TGTGCCAGCAGTTCCACCCATCCGGGACAGGGGACTCCGGCACAAAAACTGTTTTTT. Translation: CASSSTHPGQGTPAQKLFF. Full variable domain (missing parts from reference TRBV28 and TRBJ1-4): DVKVTQSSRYLVKRTGEKVFLECVQDMDHENMFWYRQDPGLGLRLIYFSYDVKMKEKGDIPEGYSVSREKKERFSLILESASTNQTSMYLCASSSTHPGQGTPAQKLFFGSGTQLSVL.

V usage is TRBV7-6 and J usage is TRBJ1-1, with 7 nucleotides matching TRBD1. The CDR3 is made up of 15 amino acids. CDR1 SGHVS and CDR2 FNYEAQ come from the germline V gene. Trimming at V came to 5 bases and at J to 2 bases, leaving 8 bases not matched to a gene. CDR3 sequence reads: CASSTRGQLNTEAFF. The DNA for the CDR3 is TGTGCCAGCAGCACCCGGGGACAGCTTAACACTGAAGCTTTCTTT.

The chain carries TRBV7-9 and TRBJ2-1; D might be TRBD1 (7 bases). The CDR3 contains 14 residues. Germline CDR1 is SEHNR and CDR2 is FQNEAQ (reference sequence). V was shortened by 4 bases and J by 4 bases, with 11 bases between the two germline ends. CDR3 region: CASSSGGPYNEQFF. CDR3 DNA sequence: TGTGCCAGCAGCTCAGGGGGGCCGTACAATGAGCAGTTCTTC.

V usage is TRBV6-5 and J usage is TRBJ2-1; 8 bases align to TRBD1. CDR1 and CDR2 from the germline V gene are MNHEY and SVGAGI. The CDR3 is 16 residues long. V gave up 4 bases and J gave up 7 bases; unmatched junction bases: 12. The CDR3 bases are TGTGCCAGCAGTTTGTGGACAGGGCGCTTAATAAATGAGCAGTTCTTC. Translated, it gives CASSLWTGRLINEQFF.